This T cell receptor beta chain is from a study of T cells in Graves' hyperthyroidism and ophthalmopathy. Patients between 18 and 65 years old had hyperthyroidism, newly diagnosed and lasting under 2 months. Uncontrolled infection, other autoimmune disease, pregnancy or lactation barred patients from enrollment. TCR beta CDR3 region amplification was performed from RNA transcripts. A first-round RT-PCR of the TCR CDR3 used the HTBI primer set. Using its own MiXCR run on the multiplex PCR reads, TCRdb lists one record per CDR3 protein. The sample carries over 150,000 distinct CDR3 sequences, 17% recorded once. J lost 2 bases, V lost 6 bases, and 7 bases had no gene match. CDR1 and CDR2 from the germline V gene are LNHDA and SQIVND (reference sequence). This CDR3 spans 15 amino acids.

The receptor was isolated from a woman between 45 and 65 years old with Graves' hyperthyroidism. The V and J genes are TRBV19 and TRBJ2-7; 10 nucleotides match TRBD2. Specimen: blood. CDR3 in amino acids: CASSDQAGGPYEQYF. The CDR3 region has the DNA TGTGCCAGTAGCGACCAAGCGGGAGGGCCCTACGAGCAGTACTTC.